This T cell receptor (beta chain) was identified in a study of graft-versus-host responses after intestinal transplantation (dated by TCRdb to the early 2020s). Broadly, across the study: The transplants that recipients received were multivisceral, liver-intestinal, or isolated intestinal. Donor T cell macrochimerism was defined as a peak of at least 4% donor T cells among recipient peripheral blood mononuclear cells. Alloreactive clones were identified by sequencing pre-transplant mixed lymphocyte reaction products and comparing these products with unstimulated pre-transplant donor and recipient T cells. Graft-versus-host and host-versus-graft alloreactive T cell clones were tracked in the graft, circulation and bone marrow after intestinal transplantation using bulk TCR-beta CDR3 sequencing. Of the roughly 25 intestinal transplant recipients enrolled in the cohort, one of whom was a retransplant, a few patients without pretransplant specimens were excluded. Instead of going to the commercial service, samples from three later patients were sequenced in-house on an Illumina MiSeq and processed with MiXCR. Every recipient was given anti-thymocyte globulin induction, followed by roughly 3 years of maintenance tacrolimus and steroids. Summary of the overall study and its limitations: The conclusions were limited by the relatively low number and heterogeneity of the intestinal transplant patients. In patients with donor T cell macrochimerism, the allografts had high GvH to HvG T cell clonal ratios. GvH clones were detected in recipient bone marrow, and some of these GvH clones were observed earlier in ileal mucosa or blood, consistent with an intestinal mucosal origin. Peak levels of circulating GvH clones were associated with declines in HvG clones early after transplant.

Counted from cysteine to phenylalanine, this CDR3 has 17 amino acids. The only DNA kept is the CDR3, 51 bases in frame from the first base. The junction shows trimming of 5 bases on V and 2 bases on J, and the gene matches do not reach 10 bases of it. In the germline V gene, CDR1 corresponds to SGHTA and CDR2 to FQGNSA. Notes on this clone: This clone's antigen is unknown. Nothing much larger sits one base from this clone, and base qualities are not available.

The time point label, as the study defines it: cells obtained before transplantation from donor or recipient. CD3+CD4+ and CD3+CD8+ populations were FACS-sorted from unstimulated pre-transplant donor and recipient cells taken from spleen or lymph nodes. The method behind the library was the immunoSEQ multiplex PCR assay. For most patients, genomic DNA was isolated with the Qiagen DNeasy Blood and Tissue Kit and sent frozen to Adaptive Biotechnologies for TCR sequencing. For most patients, genomic DNA was subjected to high-throughput TCR-beta CDR3 sequencing by Adaptive Biotechnologies. The source study handled its data this way. TCR sequencing data for approximately 19 patients were retrieved from Adaptive's ImmunoSEQ software; a few other patients were processed with MiXCR and VDJtools. To correct CD4 versus CD8 sorting errors, any sequence found in both subsets at a frequency ratio below 5:1 was removed. CDR3 nucleotide sequences shared between donor and recipient were removed because the origin of such sequences could not be assigned. To count as alloreactive, a clone needed at least 2-fold expansion over unstimulated cells and a minimum CFSE-low frequency of 0.002% (template counts) or 0.001% (read counts). Mappable clones were those detected in sequenced pre-transplant spleen, lymph node, or MLR CFSE-low populations of the donor or recipient. Cumulative frequency of alloreactive clones was calculated as a percentage of all sequences weighted by copy number. This immuneACCESS table, as held by TCRdb, lists in-frame sequences with V and J called but not all clones. Of the missing ones, under half trace to an unresolved V gene in checked studies; the others have no known cause. That table supplies the V and J calls and clone size; D and trimming were determined from the DNA. For this sample the table gives under 95,000 clones, of which around 90% were detected only once. The ten largest clonotypes hold 2.5% of the sample.

The V gene is TRBV7-2 and the J gene is TRBJ2-5; 11 of the junction bases match TRBD2. The TCR was taken from a human donor who received an intestinal transplant. Here the sequenced sample was unstimulated CD8+ T cells sorted from spleen or lymph node cells, taken before intestinal transplant. The DNA sequence is as follows: TGTGCCAGCAGCCTTCGGGGACTAGCGGAAATACAAGAGACCCAGTACTTC. Its protein is CASSLRGLAEIQETQYF.